This record looks at one T cell receptor beta chain sequence and its context. The antigen is unknown. These data are taken from a study of shared clonotypes between healthy human individuals. The study's findings and limits: Richness estimates generally favored naive over memory subsets.

CDR3 size: 13 residues. The V gene lost 2 bases and the J gene lost 4 bases, with 7 bases spanning the gap. In germline, CDR1 is SGHAT, CDR2 FQNNGV. The protocol was immunoSEQ multiplex PCR, while the TCRdb copy is restricted to in-frame clones and leaves out a portion. The data contain roughly 640,000 clones, approximately 74% of them singletons. The V and J genes are TRBV11-2 and TRBJ2-3, with D perhaps TRBD2 (6 bases). This sequence was found in a woman in her 30s in good health. The sequencing sample was made of memory CD4+ T cells sorted from blood. This sample's subset: CD45RA-negative fraction. For the CDR3, the DNA is TGTGCCAGCAGCTTATGGGGGGCAGATACGCAGTATTTT. Its translation is CASSLWGADTQYF.